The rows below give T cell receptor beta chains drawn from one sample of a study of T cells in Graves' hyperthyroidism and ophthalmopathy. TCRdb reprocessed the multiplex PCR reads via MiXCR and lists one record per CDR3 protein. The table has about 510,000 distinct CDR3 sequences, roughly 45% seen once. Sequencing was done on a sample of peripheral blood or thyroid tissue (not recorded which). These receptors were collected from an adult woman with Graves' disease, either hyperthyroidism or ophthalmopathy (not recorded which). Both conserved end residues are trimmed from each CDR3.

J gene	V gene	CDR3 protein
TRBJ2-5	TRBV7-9	ASSQPTSNRLQETQY
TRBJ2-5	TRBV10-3	AISRGLQETQY
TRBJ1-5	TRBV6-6	ASSYGAGGNQPQH
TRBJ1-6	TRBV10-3	ASNTGTDNSPLH
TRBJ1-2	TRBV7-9	ASSRLQGSGYT
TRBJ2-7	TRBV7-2	ASSLAGAGYEQY
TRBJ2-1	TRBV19	ASSIGGRLNNEQF
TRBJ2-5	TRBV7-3	ASSVEARGEWGETQY
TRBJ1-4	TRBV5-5	ASSRDTNEKLF
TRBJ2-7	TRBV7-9	ASSLGQEVYEQY
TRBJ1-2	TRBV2	ASSTDLNYGYT
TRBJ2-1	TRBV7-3	ASSMDSSYNEQF
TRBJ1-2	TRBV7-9	ASRPDPYTGIYGYT
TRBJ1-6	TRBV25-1	ASRGTPLH
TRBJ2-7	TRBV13	ASSSRLADYEQY
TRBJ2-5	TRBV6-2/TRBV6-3	ASSYGPSQETQY
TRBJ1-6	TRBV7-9	ASSLIGTGINSPLH
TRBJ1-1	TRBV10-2	ASSVLNEGAEAF
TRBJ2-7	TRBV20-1	SVPKAGSYEQY